This TCR beta chain was captured in a study of shared T cell receptors in the human thymus (dated by TCRdb to the early 2020s). With regard to the full study: The study examined how self-reactive, shared T-cell receptor alpha chains are generated in the human thymus.

Notes on this clone: Its target antigen remains unknown. The record has no base qualities; no much larger clone is one base away.

Libraries were prepared through the immunoSEQ multiplex PCR assay. The source is immuneACCESS, and TCRdb retained only in-frame sequences with V and J called. Part of the clones is not carried over; for the studies checked, unresolved V genes explain less than half of this, and the remainder is unexplained. The sample records more than 550,000 clones, 70% to 90% of which are singletons. Approximately 0.01% of the sample goes to the ten largest clones. The sample also formed part of further work on human thymus T cells. The second source states: The donors were immunologically healthy infants in Finland who had open corrective cardiac surgery for congenital heart defects. Thymus tissue was collected as surgical resects that were removed during corrective cardiac surgery. Both the thymic and the peripheral blood repertoires appeared to show biased V and J gene segment usage. Highly overlapping thymic TCR repertoires among unrelated individuals were reported in the related research. The study characterized TCR alpha and beta repertoires from fewer than 10 infant thymus samples and a few related peripheral blood samples. Donor ages ranging from about 7 to 244 days were recorded, and 5 or 6 male and two female infants were included in the cohort. Thymocytes were released mechanically from tissue and stored at -70 °C as pellets of 10-30 million cells. A QIAsymphony instrument was used to extract genomic DNA from frozen cell pellets. The immunoSEQ multiplex PCR assay was used to amplify the TCRB and TCRAD loci from a standardized quantity of quality-controlled genomic DNA. Amplicons spanned the V(D)J region at a length sufficient to cover the CDR3 and identify V and J genes. The commercial immunoSEQ service was used to sequence amplicons on an Illumina platform. Primer bias and sequencing errors were corrected as previously described, and TCRAD and TCRB were defined on the basis of the IMGT database. The repertoires were analysed using immunoSEQ Analyzer 3.0 and VDJTools for basic statistics, V/J segment usage, diversity estimates, rarefaction and pairwise overlap. To estimate diversity, the Chao1, ChaoE, Efron-Thisted, Shannon and inverse Simpson indices were applied, and diversity was also estimated on datasets down-sampled to the smallest sample. For repertoire overlap, CDR3 nucleotide sequence, V gene and J gene had to match strictly, and clustering was done by Jaccard-based multidimensional scaling. Thymus samples yielded on average roughly 840,000 unique TCRB clonotypes, compared with 80,000 to 85,000 from blood samples.

This clonotype was sampled from a girl in the first two years of life with a congenital heart defect. Donor details come from another sample of the same person, matched by shared clones. The specimen was thymocytes.

The CDR3 is CASKPPSVDQPQHF. The nucleotide sequence is TGTGCCAGCAAGCCACCCTCCGTGGATCAGCCCCAGCATTTT. The chain employs TRBV5-7 and TRBJ1-5, with the D gene not confidently named. TRBV5-7 has ORF status, its function being uncertain. The CDR3 contains 14 residues, cysteine and phenylalanine counted. The CDR3 DNA has 42 bases and is translated from base 1. V was cut back by 6 bases and J by 5 bases, leaving a gap of 15 bases between them.